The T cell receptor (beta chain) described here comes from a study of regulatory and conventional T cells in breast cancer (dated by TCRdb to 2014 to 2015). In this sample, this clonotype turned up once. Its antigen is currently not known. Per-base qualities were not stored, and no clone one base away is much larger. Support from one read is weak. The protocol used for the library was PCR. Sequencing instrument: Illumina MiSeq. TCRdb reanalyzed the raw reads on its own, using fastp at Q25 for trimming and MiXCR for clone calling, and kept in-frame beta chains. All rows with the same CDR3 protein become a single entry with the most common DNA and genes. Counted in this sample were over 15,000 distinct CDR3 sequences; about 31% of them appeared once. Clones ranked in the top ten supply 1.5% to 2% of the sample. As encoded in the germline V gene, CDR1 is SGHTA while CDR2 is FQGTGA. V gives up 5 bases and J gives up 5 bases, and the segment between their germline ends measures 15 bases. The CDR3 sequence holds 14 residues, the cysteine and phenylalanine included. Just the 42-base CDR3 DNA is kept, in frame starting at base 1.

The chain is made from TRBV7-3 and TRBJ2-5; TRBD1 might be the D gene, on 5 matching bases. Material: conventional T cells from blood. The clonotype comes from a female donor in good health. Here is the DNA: TGTGCCAGCAGCCTTACCCCAAAGGGGGAGACCCAGTACTTC. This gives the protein CASSLTPKGETQYF.